These 3 T cell receptor beta chains share one sample of origin, sequenced in a study of T-cell memory formation after mild COVID-19. TCRdb re-called the 5' RACE reads with MiXCR, one entry per CDR3 protein. The table includes approximately 400,000 distinct CDR3 sequences, 20% to 25% detected once. The sample was PBMCs or a T cell subset sorted from them (not recorded which). Receptors were obtained from an adult woman who had mild COVID-19 (a few samples of this study predate the infection). Cell type and time point are not known.

This chain joins TRBV25-1 and TRBJ1-4; D may be TRBD1 (6 bases). Trimming pared 4 bases from V and 7 bases from J, leaving 13 bases between. Germline values: CDR1 MGHDK, CDR2 SYGVNS. This CDR3 has 14 residues. Here the CDR3 DNA reads TGTGCCAGCAGTGGAACAGGGTTTGGTGAAAAACTGTTTTTT. It codes for CASSGTGFGEKLFF.

The V call is TRBV20-1, the J call TRBJ1-5; the D is unclear. The CDR3 extends over 14 amino acids. V lost 0 bases to trimming and J lost 6 bases, with 12 bases between them. Germline V gene sequence: CDR1 DFQATT, CDR2 SNEGSKA (reference sequence). The DNA for the CDR3 is TGCAGTGCTAGAGATCGGCAGGTCGCTCAGCCCCAGCATTTT. This sequence encodes CSARDRQVAQPQHF.

V and J are TRBV11-2 and TRBJ2-7; D might be TRBD1 (5 bases). V lost 2 bases to trimming and J lost 7 bases, with 9 bases between them. CDR3 size: 12 residues. Germline V gives CDR1 SGHAT, CDR2 FQNNGV. CDR3 sequence (DNA): TGTGCCAGCAGCTTACAGGGAAGGGAGCAGTACTTC. It codes for CASSLQGREQYF. Using reference TRBV11-2 and TRBJ2-7 for the parts outside the CDR3, the full variable domain is EAGVAQSPRYKIIEKRQSVAFWCNPISGHATLYWYQQILGQGPKLLIQFQNNGVVDDSQLPKDRFSAERLKGVDSTLKIQPAKLEDSAVYLCASSLQGREQYFGPGTRLTVT.